The present T cell receptor beta chain was sequenced within a study of T cells after yellow fever vaccination. CDR1 is MNHEY and CDR2 is SMNVEV in the germline V gene (reference sequence). Trimming cost V 5 bases and J 3 bases; bases outside gene matches: 7. The CDR3 extends over 16 amino acids. This clonotype was detected only a few times. TCRdb reprocessed the 5' RACE reads via MiXCR and lists one record per CDR3 protein. The repertoire holds hundreds of thousands of distinct CDR3 sequences, with approximately 13% as singletons. This clonotype was sampled from a young man who received the YFV17D yellow fever vaccine. Material: PBMCs, obtained on the day of the yellow fever booster vaccination. The chain links TRBV27 to TRBJ2-3; 11 nucleotides align to TRBD2. DNA for the CDR3: TGTGCCAGCAGTCAGCTAGCGGGAGGCCTAACAGATACGCAGTATTTT. Its protein is CASSQLAGGLTDTQYF.